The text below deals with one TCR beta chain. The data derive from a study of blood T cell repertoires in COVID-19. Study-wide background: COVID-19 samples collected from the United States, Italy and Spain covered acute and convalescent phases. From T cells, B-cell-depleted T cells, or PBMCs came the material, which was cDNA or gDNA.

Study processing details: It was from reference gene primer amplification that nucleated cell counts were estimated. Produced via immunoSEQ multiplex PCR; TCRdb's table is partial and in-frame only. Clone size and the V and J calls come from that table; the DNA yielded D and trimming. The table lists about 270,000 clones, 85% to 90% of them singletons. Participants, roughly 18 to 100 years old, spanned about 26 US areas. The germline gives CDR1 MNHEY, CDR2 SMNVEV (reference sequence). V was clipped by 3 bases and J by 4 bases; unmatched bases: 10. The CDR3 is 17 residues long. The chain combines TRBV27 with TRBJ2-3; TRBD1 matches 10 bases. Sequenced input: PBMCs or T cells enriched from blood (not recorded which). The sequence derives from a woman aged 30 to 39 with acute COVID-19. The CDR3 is CASSFTALGQGPDTQYF. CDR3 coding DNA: TGTGCCAGCAGTTTTACGGCCCTGGGACAGGGGCCAGATACGCAGTATTTT.